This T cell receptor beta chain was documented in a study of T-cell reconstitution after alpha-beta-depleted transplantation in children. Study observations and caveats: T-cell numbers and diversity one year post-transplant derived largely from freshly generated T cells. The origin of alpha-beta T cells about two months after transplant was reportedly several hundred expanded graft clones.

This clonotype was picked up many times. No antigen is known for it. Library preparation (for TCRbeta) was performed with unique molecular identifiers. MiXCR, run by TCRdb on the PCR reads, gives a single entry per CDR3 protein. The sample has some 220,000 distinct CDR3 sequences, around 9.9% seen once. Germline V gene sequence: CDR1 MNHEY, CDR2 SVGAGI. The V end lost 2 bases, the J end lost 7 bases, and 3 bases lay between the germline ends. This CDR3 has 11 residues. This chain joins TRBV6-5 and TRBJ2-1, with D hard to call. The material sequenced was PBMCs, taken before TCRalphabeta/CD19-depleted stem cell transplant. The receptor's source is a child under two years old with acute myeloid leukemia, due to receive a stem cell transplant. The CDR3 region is CASSYKNEQFF. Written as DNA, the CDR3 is TGTGCCAGCAGTTACAAAAATGAGCAGTTCTTC.